This T cell receptor beta chain was identified during a study of Graves' ophthalmopathy and Graves' hyperthyroidism. Trimming cost V 4 bases and J 4 bases; bases outside gene matches: 9. The V gene's germline CDR1 is SGHRS and CDR2 YFSETQ. This CDR3 region has 15 residues. The authors amplified TCR beta CDR3 regions, and they did so from RNA transcripts for repertoire sequencing. First-round RT-PCR used HTBI primers; second-round multiplex PCR followed. One entry per CDR3 protein, called by TCRdb with MiXCR from the multiplex PCR reads. The sample consists of around 1,200,000 distinct CDR3 sequences, less than 45% of them appearing once. The study recruited hyperthyroidism patients aged 18 to 65 who were newly diagnosed, under 2 months' duration. This clonotype was recorded many times.

This clonotype was obtained from an adult man with Graves' hyperthyroidism. Sequencing used peripheral blood or thyroid tissue (not recorded which). The chain has TRBV5-1 and TRBJ1-2; 8 nucleotides line up with TRBD1. The CDR3 loop reads CASSTGRTGSYGYTF. For the CDR3, the DNA is TGCGCCAGCAGCACGGGTAGGACAGGGAGCTATGGCTACACCTTC.